This T cell receptor beta chain is from a study of radiotherapy plus CTLA-4 blockade in lung cancer. Study findings and constraints: Expansion of tumor-derived TCR clones was observed in blood after radiotherapy plus ipilimumab. Per reports, early blood T cell clone dynamics, plus interferon-beta, forecast response most strongly.

Generated by immunoSEQ multiplex PCR, the TCRdb table keeps only in-frame clones and is missing some. The sample has approximately 70,000 clones; roughly three quarters are singletons. Comment on this clone: Its antigen is unidentified.

The germline V and J ends were trimmed by 3 bases and 6 bases, with 15 bases remaining between them. In germline, CDR1 is MDHEN, CDR2 SYDVKM. This CDR3 spans 14 amino acids. This TCR was sampled from a human donor with non-small cell lung cancer whose response to radiotherapy plus ipilimumab could not be evaluated. Some clones in this sample may be carry-over from other donors' samples. This chain links TRBV28 with TRBJ2-7; tentatively, D is TRBD2 (5 bases). The sample in question was peripheral blood, obtained from a patient treated with radiotherapy plus ipilimumab. This chain's CDR3 is CASSFPYGVGEQYF. Written as DNA, the CDR3 is TGTGCCAGCAGTTTCCCTTACGGGGTAGGCGAGCAGTACTTC.